The 31 T cell receptor beta chains presented below share a single source sample, sequenced in a study of CD8 T cells in Susac syndrome (dated by TCRdb to between 2018 and 2021). The library was made by the immunoSEQ multiplex PCR assay. RNA was extracted with the RNeasy kit and roughly 0.5 to 1 ug was reverse transcribed using random hexamers. TCRdb trimmed the raw reads at Q25, called clones with MiXCR and kept productive beta chains. Every CDR3 protein is listed once, alongside the most common genes and DNA of its rows. The sample data list 130,000 to 150,000 distinct CDR3 sequences, and 94% of these were observed just once. The ten largest clones take up over 0.07% of the sample. Sequenced material: CD4+ T cells from PBMCs. All receptors come from a human donor in good health.

The V call is TRBV6-2 or TRBV6-3, the J call TRBJ2-3; 9 positions agree with TRBD2. V lost 6 bases, J lost 2 bases, and 15 bases stayed unmatched. The V gene's germline CDR1 is MNHEY and CDR2 SVGEGT. This CDR3 contains 18 residues. CDR3 residues: CASSPSSGLAHYTDTQYF. The CDR3 nucleotides are TGTGCCAGCAGCCCCTCATCTGGACTAGCGCATTACACAGATACGCAGTATTTT.

The V gene is TRBV27, the J gene TRBJ1-3; D remains ambiguous. The V gene's germline CDR1 is MNHEY and CDR2 SMNVEV (reference sequence). The CDR3 totals 17 residues. V lost 4 bases to trimming and J lost 0 bases, with 16 bases between them. Here the CDR3 DNA reads TGTGCCAGCAGTTCTATGCCGGCGTCACACTCTGGAAACACCATATATTTT. It encodes CASSSMPASHSGNTIYF.

This chain links TRBV5-1 with TRBJ2-7, with D perhaps TRBD1 (6 bases). Per the germline V gene, CDR1 is SGHRS and CDR2 is YFSETQ. Trimming took 1 base from V and 6 from J, leaving 11 bases between them. The CDR3 loop spans 13 amino acids. Written as DNA, the CDR3 is TGCGCCAGCAGCTTGAACAGGGTAGGCGAGCAGTACTTC. It encodes CASSLNRVGEQYF.

The chain links TRBV10-2 to TRBJ1-2; no firm D call. Trimming stripped 3 bases from V and 3 bases from J, with 14 bases between. Germline values: CDR1 WSHSY, CDR2 SAAADI. This CDR3 has 15 residues. The CDR3 here is CASSEMGLRDYGYTF. The CDR3 DNA follows: TGCGCCAGCAGTGAAATGGGGTTAAGGGACTATGGCTACACCTTC.

This CDR3 reads CASLDPGTGGGKQFF. In DNA form, the CDR3 reads TGTGCCAGCCTTGATCCCGGGACAGGGGGCGGGAAGCAGTTCTTC. The chain uses TRBV28 and TRBJ2-1, with TRBD1 matching 12 bases. Germline loops: CDR1 MDHEN, CDR2 SYDVKM. V shed 8 bases, J shed 11 bases, and the junction held 13 bases outside the gene matches. CDR3 length: 15 amino acids.

The DNA of the CDR3 is TGTGCCATCAGGACAGATTACGAGCAGTACTTC. Its protein product is CAIRTDYEQYF. The V call is TRBV10-3, the J call TRBJ2-7, with a weak D call TRBD1 (5 bases). Trimming removed 6 bases at V and 4 bases at J, with 7 bases between. Germline CDR1 ENHRY, CDR2 SYGVKD. The CDR3 has 11 amino acids.

A note on this clonotype: One end of the junction is discordant with germline, which a read error may explain. This rearrangement joins TRBV12-3 or TRBV12-4 to TRBJ2-7; 7 bases line up with TRBD2. The CDR3 contains 13 residues. CDR3 DNA sequence: TGTGCCAGCAGCTTCCGTTGGGTAGCGGCGGGAGTCTTC. This gives the protein CASSFRWVAAGVF.

The chain is built from TRBV20-1 and TRBJ2-1; D remains ambiguous. V was pared by 6 bases and J by 0 bases, with 12 bases between. The CDR3 loop spans 14 amino acids. The germline gives CDR1 DFQATT, CDR2 SNEGSKA (reference sequence). CDR3 residues: CSAPQAASYNEQFF. In DNA form, the CDR3 reads TGCAGTGCCCCCCAAGCAGCCTCCTACAATGAGCAGTTCTTC.

This rearrangement joins TRBV19 to TRBJ1-1, with D possibly matching TRBD1 (5 bases). V was trimmed by 1 base and J by 6 bases, leaving 24 bases between them. This CDR3 contains 18 residues. The germline V gene encodes CDR1 LNHDA and CDR2 SQIVND (reference sequence). CDR3 residues: CASSIVAPNPNVGAEAFF. The DNA for the CDR3 is TGTGCCAGTAGTATAGTTGCCCCCAACCCAAACGTGGGGGCTGAAGCTTTCTTT.

This chain links TRBV28 with TRBJ2-5, with D possibly TRBD1 on 5 matching bases. The CDR3 has 13 residues. The germline CDR1 and CDR2 sequences are MDHEN and SYDVKM. Trimming shortened V by 7 bases and J by 4 bases, and 13 bases separated the two germline ends. CDR3 in DNA: TGTGCCAGCACAGGGCAGGGTGTAGAGACCCAGTACTTC. Its translation is CASTGQGVETQYF.

V gene TRBV9 combines with J gene TRBJ1-1; D is ambiguous. V was trimmed by 3 bases and J by 1 base, leaving 13 bases between them. The germline V gene has CDR1 SGDLS and CDR2 YYNGEE. This CDR3 is 15 amino acids long. CDR3 in DNA: TGTGCCAGCAGCGCGGGTGGGGTGAGGAACACTGAAGCTTTCTTT. Its translation is CASSAGGVRNTEAFF.

The J gene is TRBJ2-2, the V gene TRBV20-1, with D hard to call. The germline gives CDR1 DFQATT, CDR2 SNEGSKA (reference sequence). This CDR3 spans 15 amino acids. The V gene lost 0 bases and the J gene lost 2 bases, with 10 bases spanning the gap. CDR3 loop: CSAREPRLNTGELFF. As DNA, the CDR3 is TGCAGTGCTAGAGAGCCCCGATTAAACACCGGGGAGCTGTTTTTT.

This chain links TRBV10-3 with TRBJ2-5; D not certain. V was pared by 3 bases and J by 1 base, with 6 bases between. Germline CDR1 ENHRY, CDR2 SYGVKD. The CDR3 length is 13 residues. CDR3 sequence (DNA): TGTGCCATCAGTGAAAGGACCCAAGAGACCCAGTACTTC. It is translated as CAISERTQETQYF.

This chain joins TRBV25-1 and TRBJ2-6; unclear D gene. Germline CDR1 MGHDK, CDR2 SYGVNS. V was trimmed by 4 bases and J by 0 bases, leaving 4 bases between them. The CDR3 totals 14 residues. CDR3 residues: CASSVNSGANVLTF. CDR3 in DNA: TGTGCCAGCAGTGTAAACTCTGGGGCCAACGTCCTGACTTTC.

The chain couples TRBV25-1 to TRBJ1-2, with TRBD1 matching over 7 bases. CDR1 is MGHDK and CDR2 is SYGVNS in the germline V gene. J gave up 4 bases and V 4 bases, and 15 bases lay outside the gene matches. This CDR3 has 17 amino acids. Here the CDR3 DNA reads TGTGCCAGCAGTGCTCCATTACGGGGACAGACAGTCTATGGCTACACCTTC. Protein sequence: CASSAPLRGQTVYGYTF.

This chain joins TRBV4-1 and TRBJ2-6, with D perhaps given as TRBD1 or TRBD2 (6 bases each). The CDR3 length is 17 residues. The germline gives CDR1 MGHRA, CDR2 YSYEKL. The germline V and J ends were trimmed by 4 bases and 0 bases, with 13 bases remaining between them. CDR3: CASSRIQGGSGANVLTF. CDR3 in DNA: TGCGCCAGCAGCCGCATACAGGGAGGCTCTGGGGCCAACGTCCTGACTTTC.

This clonotype came up a few times. One end of the junction fails to match germline, which may point to a read error. The CDR3 loop is CASSLEGPNTEAFF. In nucleotides, the CDR3 is TGTGCCAGCAGTTTGGAGGGTCCCAACACTGAAGCTTTCTTT. This sequence joins TRBV5-1 and TRBJ1-1; D is ambiguous. The germline CDR1 and CDR2 sequences are SGHRS and YFSETQ. This CDR3 has 14 residues.

The chain couples TRBV15 to TRBJ2-6, with a possible D match to TRBD2 (6 bases). V lost 2 bases and J lost 4, with 15 bases in between. The CDR3 contains 17 residues. Germline V gene sequence: CDR1 LNHNV, CDR2 YYDKDF (reference sequence). Here the CDR3 DNA reads TGTGCCACCAGCAGACCCTTGGGAGGTTCCGGGGCCAACGTCCTGACTTTC. Residues: CATSRPLGGSGANVLTF. The full variable domain, its missing parts supplied by reference TRBV15 and TRBJ2-6, is DAMVIQNPRYQVTQFGKPVTLSCSQTLNHNVMYWYQQKSSQAPKLLFHYYDKDFNNEADTPDNFQSRRPNTSFCFLDIRSPGLGDTAMYLCATSRPLGGSGANVLTFGAGSRLTVL.

The chain joins TRBV14 to TRBJ1-1, with D possibly TRBD1 on 6 matching bases. Germline V lookup: CDR1 SGHDN, CDR2 FVKESK. This CDR3 has 14 amino acids. V shed 0 bases and J shed 4 bases, with 9 bases lying between them. The chain's CDR3 is CASSQDLGATEAFF. The CDR3 DNA reads as TGTGCCAGCAGCCAAGATCTGGGGGCCACTGAAGCTTTCTTT.

In this sample, this clonotype turned up once. The chain recombines TRBV6-1 with TRBJ2-2; D gene ambiguous. The CDR3 totals 15 residues. In germline, CDR1 is MNHNS, CDR2 SASEGT. V shed 2 bases and J shed 0 bases, with 7 bases lying between them. The CDR3 here is CASSEMETNTGELFF. In nucleotides, the CDR3 is TGTGCCAGCAGTGAAATGGAGACGAACACCGGGGAGCTGTTTTTT.

The gene calls are TRBV9 and TRBJ1-5, with D unclear. Germline assignment: CDR1 SGDLS and CDR2 YYNGEE. V lost 1 base, J lost 5 bases, and 10 bases lay in between. This CDR3 contains 14 residues. CDR3 nucleotides: TGTGCCAGCAGCGTATCCCCTGACCATCAGCCCCAGCATTTT. Residues: CASSVSPDHQPQHF.

The chain employs TRBV20-1 and TRBJ2-7, with 12 bases aligning to TRBD2. Germline lookup yields CDR1 DFQATT and CDR2 SNEGSKA (reference sequence). The trim removed 1 base at V and 0 bases at J, leaving 7 bases unmatched. The CDR3 consists of 17 residues. The CDR3: CSARGGLAGRGSYEQYF. CDR3 DNA: TGCAGTGCTAGAGGCGGACTAGCGGGAAGGGGCTCCTACGAGCAGTACTTC.

This chain joins TRBV20-1 and TRBJ2-3, with 9 bases matching TRBD1. CDR3 length equals 13 residues. The junction had 1 base not matched to a gene; V was cut back by 6 bases and J by 0 bases. Per the germline V gene, CDR1 is DFQATT and CDR2 is SNEGSKA (reference sequence). CDR3 nucleotide sequence: TGCAGTGCCGGACAGGGGAGCACAGATACGCAGTATTTT. As protein: CSAGQGSTDTQYF.

This rearrangement joins TRBV30 to TRBJ2-5, with a tentative D call TRBD2 (5 bases). Deletions cut 0 bases from V and 1 base from J, with 15 bases between. Germline V gene sequence: CDR1 GTSNPN, CDR2 SVGIG (reference sequence). This CDR3 is built from 16 residues. CDR3 sequence (DNA): TGTGCCTGGAGTGTAAGTGGGAGACATACCCAAGAGACCCAGTACTTC. Its translation: CAWSVSGRHTQETQYF.

This rearrangement joins TRBV11-3 to TRBJ1-1; D unclear. CDR1 SGHNT and CDR2 YENEEA come from the germline V gene. Trimming shortened V by 1 base and J by 1 base, and 4 bases separated the two germline ends. There are 13 residues in the CDR3. CDR3 protein: CASSLGGNTEAFF. CDR3 nucleotides: TGTGCCAGCAGCTTAGGGGGGAACACTGAAGCTTTCTTT.

The chain couples TRBV18 to TRBJ1-4; TRBD1 matches at 7 bases. Unmatched junction bases numbered 10, after V lost 2 bases and J lost 13 bases. In germline, CDR1 is KGHSH, CDR2 LQKENI. The CDR3 covers 14 residues. The CDR3 nucleotides read TGTGCCAGCTCACCAGCACCCCAGGGGGTTAGACTGTTTTTT. Protein: CASSPAPQGVRLFF.

This clonotype was counted a few times. V gene TRBV6-6 combines with J gene TRBJ1-1; D not certain. Germline CDR1 and CDR2: MNHNY and SVGAGI (reference sequence). Trimming cost V 3 bases and J 8 bases, with 13 bases left between them. This CDR3 has 13 residues. CDR3 sequence: CASSYVLGMEAFF. The CDR3 DNA reads as TGTGCCAGCAGTTATGTCCTAGGGATGGAAGCTTTCTTT.

The chain combines TRBV30 with TRBJ2-3; TRBD1 agrees at 7 bases. Germline CDR1 GTSNPN, CDR2 SVGIG (reference sequence). This CDR3 region has 16 residues. With V trimmed by 3 bases and J by 1 base, 10 bases remained unmatched. DNA for the CDR3: TGTGCCTGGAGCGGACCTACAGGGGCCCGCACAGATACGCAGTATTTT. This translates into CAWSGPTGARTDTQYF.

The chain couples TRBV13 to TRBJ1-3; D unresolved. The germline V gene has CDR1 PRHDT and CDR2 FYEKMQ (reference sequence). The V end was cut by 7 bases, the J end by 0 bases, with 13 bases between. This CDR3 region has 15 residues. Here the CDR3 reads CASTSTAFSGNTIYF. The CDR3 DNA reads as TGTGCCAGCACCTCTACAGCCTTCTCTGGAAACACCATATATTTT.

The chain is built from TRBV11-2 and TRBJ2-4, with D possibly being TRBD1 (6 bases). This CDR3 spans 19 amino acids. CDR1 is SGHAT, CDR2 FQNNGV, per germline. V shed 5 bases and J shed 5 bases, with 28 bases lying between them. This CDR3 is CASSTPSAVWGRGENIQYF. Written as DNA, the CDR3 is TGTGCCAGCAGCACCCCCTCCGCAGTGTGGGGGCGTGGGGAAAACATTCAGTACTTC.

The gene calls are TRBV12-3 or TRBV12-4 and TRBJ1-1; TRBD1 matches at 8 bases. This CDR3 is built from 14 residues. Germline trimming cut 6 bases from V and 3 bases from J; bases unmatched to any gene: 6. The DNA for the CDR3 is TGTGCCAGCAGCTCCAAACAGGGGGACACTGAAGCTTTCTTT. Protein product: CASSSKQGDTEAFF.